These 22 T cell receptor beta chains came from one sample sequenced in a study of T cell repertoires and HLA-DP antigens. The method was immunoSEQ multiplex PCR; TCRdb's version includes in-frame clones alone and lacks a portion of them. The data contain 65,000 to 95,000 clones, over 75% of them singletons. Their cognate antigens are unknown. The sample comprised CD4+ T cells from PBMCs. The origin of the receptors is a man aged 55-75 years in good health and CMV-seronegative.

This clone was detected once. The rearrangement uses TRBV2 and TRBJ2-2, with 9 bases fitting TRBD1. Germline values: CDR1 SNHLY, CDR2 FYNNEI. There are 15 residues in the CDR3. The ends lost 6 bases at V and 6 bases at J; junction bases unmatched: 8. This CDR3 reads CASSLDRGHAGELFF. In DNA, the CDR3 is TGTGCCAGCAGCTTGGACAGGGGCCATGCCGGGGAGCTGTTTTTT.

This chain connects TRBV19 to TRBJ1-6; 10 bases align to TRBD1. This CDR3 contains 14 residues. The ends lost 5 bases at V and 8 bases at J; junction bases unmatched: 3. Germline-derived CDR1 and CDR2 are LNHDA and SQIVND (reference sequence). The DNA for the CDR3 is TGTGCCAGTAGTTTCGGACAGGGGGATTCACCCCTCCACTTT. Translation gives CASSFGQGDSPLHF.

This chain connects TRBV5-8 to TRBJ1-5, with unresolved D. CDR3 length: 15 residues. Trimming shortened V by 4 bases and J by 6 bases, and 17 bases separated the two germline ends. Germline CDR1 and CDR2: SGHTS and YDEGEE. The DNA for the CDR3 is TGTGCCAGCAGCCCGCACCGTTCGGTGGGTCAGCCCCAGCATTTT. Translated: CASSPHRSVGQPQHF.

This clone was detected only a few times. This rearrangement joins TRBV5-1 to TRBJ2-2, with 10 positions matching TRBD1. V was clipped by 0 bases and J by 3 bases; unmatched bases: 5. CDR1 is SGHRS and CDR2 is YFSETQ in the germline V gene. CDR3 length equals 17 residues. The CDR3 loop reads CASSLGRQGADTGELFF. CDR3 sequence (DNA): TGCGCCAGCAGCTTGGGGAGACAGGGGGCGGACACCGGGGAGCTGTTTTTT.

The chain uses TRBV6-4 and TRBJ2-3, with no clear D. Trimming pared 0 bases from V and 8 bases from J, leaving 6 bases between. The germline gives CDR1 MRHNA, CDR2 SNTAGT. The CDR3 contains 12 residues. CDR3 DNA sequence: TGTGCCAGCAGTGACTCTGGGGTTACGCAGTATTTT. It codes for CASSDSGVTQYF.

The CDR3 protein is CASSPQENYGYTF. Written as DNA, the CDR3 is TGTGCCAGCAGCCCACAGGAGAACTATGGCTACACCTTC. This chain uses TRBV7-6 with TRBJ1-2, with a weak D call TRBD1 (5 bases). The ends were cut back, 5 bases at V and 2 bases at J, with 9 bases in the middle. Germline CDR1 and CDR2: SGHVS and FNYEAQ. The CDR3 has 13 amino acids.

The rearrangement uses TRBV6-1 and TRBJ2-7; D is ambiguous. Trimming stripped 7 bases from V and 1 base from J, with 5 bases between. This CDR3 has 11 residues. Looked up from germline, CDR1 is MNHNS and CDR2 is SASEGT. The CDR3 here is CASTSSYEQYV. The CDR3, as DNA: TGTGCCAGCACCTCTTCCTACGAGCAGTACGTC.

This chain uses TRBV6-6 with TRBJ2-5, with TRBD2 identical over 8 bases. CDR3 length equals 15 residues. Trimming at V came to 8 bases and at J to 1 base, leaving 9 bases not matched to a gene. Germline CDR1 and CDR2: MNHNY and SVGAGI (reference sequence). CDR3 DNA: TGTGCCAGCGCCCCTACGGGGGGGCCCCAAGAGACCCAGTACTTC. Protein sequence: CASAPTGGPQETQYF.

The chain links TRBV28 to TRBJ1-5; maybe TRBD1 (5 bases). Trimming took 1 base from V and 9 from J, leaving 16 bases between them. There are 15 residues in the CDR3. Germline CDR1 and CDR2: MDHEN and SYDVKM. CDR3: CASSLLRGSQGPQHF. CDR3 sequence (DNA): TGTGCCAGCAGTTTATTGCGGGGGTCTCAGGGGCCCCAGCATTTT. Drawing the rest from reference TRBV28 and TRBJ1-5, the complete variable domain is DVKVTQSSRYLVKRTGEKVFLECVQDMDHENMFWYRQDPGLGLRLIYFSYDVKMKEKGDIPEGYSVSREKKERFSLILESASTNQTSMYLCASSLLRGSQGPQHFGDGTRLSIL.

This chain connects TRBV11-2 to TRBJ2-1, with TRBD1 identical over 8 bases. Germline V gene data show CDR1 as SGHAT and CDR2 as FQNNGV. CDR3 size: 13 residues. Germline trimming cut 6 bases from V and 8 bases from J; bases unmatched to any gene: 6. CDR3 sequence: CASRTGAGDEQFF. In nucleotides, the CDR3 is TGTGCCAGCAGGACAGGGGCGGGCGATGAGCAGTTCTTC. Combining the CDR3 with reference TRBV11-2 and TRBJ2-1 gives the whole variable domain EAGVAQSPRYKIIEKRQSVAFWCNPISGHATLYWYQQILGQGPKLLIQFQNNGVVDDSQLPKDRFSAERLKGVDSTLKIQPAKLEDSAVYLCASRTGAGDEQFFGPGTRLTVL.

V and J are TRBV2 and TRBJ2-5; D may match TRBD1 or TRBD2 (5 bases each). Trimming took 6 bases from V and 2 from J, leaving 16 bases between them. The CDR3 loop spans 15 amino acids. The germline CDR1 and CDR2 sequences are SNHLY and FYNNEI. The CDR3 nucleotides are TGTGCCAGCAGAGAGAGGGGTTGGGTACAAGAGACCCAGTACTTC. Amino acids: CASRERGWVQETQYF.

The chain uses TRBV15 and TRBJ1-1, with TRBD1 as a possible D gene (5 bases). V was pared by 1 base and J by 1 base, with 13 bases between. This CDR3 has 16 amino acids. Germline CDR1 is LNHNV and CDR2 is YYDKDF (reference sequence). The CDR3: CATSRGAGQSNTEAFF. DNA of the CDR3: TGTGCCACCAGCAGAGGGGCAGGGCAATCGAACACTGAAGCTTTCTTT.

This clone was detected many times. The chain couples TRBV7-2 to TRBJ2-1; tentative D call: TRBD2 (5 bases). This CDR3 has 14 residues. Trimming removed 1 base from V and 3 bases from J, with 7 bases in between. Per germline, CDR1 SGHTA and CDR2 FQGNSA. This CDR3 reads CASSLGGFYNEQFF. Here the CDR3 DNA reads TGTGCCAGCAGCTTAGGCGGGTTCTACAATGAGCAGTTCTTC.

The CDR3: CASSPRGGPAETQYF. The CDR3 DNA reads TGTGCCAGTAGCCCACGCGGGGGCCCCGCAGAGACCCAGTACTTC. This chain links TRBV19 with TRBJ2-5, with D possibly matching TRBD2 (7 bases). The germline CDR1 and CDR2 sequences are LNHDA and SQIVND (reference sequence). There are 15 residues in the CDR3. Trimming pared 6 bases from V and 4 bases from J, leaving 18 bases between.

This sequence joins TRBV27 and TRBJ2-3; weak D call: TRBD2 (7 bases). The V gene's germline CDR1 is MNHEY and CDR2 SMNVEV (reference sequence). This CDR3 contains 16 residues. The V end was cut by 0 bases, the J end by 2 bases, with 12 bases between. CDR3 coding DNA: TGTGCCAGCAGTTTATCACAGGCGGGGGCCACAGATACGCAGTATTTT. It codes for CASSLSQAGATDTQYF.

In nucleotides, the CDR3 is TGTGCCAGCAGTTTTTCTAGCGGGAGGCACAACACCGGGGAGCTGTTTTTT. This codes for CASSFSSGRHNTGELFF. The chain combines TRBV27 with TRBJ2-2, with TRBD2 identical over 11 bases. This CDR3 comprises 17 residues. CDR1 and CDR2 from the germline V gene are MNHEY and SMNVEV (reference sequence). V lost 3 bases and J lost 2; bases outside the gene matches: 5.

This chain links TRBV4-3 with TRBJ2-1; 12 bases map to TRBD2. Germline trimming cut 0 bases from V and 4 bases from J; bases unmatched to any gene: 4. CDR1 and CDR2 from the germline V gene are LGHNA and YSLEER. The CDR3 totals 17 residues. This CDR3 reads CASSQETSGGPYNEQFF. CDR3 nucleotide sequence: TGCGCCAGCAGCCAAGAGACTAGCGGGGGCCCTTACAATGAGCAGTTCTTC.

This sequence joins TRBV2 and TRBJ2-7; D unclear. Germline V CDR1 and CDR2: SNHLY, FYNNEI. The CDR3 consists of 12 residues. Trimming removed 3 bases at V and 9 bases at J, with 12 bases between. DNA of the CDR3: TGTGCCAGCAGTGAGGCAGACCTTGGGCAGTACTTC. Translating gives CASSEADLGQYF.

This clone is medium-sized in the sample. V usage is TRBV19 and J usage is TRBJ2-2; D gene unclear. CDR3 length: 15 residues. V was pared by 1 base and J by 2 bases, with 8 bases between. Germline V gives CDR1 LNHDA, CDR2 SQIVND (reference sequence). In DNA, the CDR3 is TGTGCCAGTAGTATAGCCCGGGTTAACACCGGGGAGCTGTTTTTT. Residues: CASSIARVNTGELFF.

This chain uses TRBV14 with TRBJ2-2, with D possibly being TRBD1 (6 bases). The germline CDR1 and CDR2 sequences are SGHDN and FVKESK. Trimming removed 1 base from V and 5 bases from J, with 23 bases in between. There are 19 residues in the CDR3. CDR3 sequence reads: CASSQGLDRLTVGTGELFF. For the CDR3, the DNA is TGTGCCAGCAGCCAAGGATTGGACAGATTAACTGTCGGGACCGGGGAGCTGTTTTTT.

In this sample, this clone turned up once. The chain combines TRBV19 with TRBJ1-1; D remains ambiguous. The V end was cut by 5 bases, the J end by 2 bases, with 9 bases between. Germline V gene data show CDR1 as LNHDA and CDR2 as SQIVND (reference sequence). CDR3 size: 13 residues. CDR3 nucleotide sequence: TGTGCCAGTAGTTGGTCACTCAACACTGAAGCTTTCTTT. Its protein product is CASSWSLNTEAFF.

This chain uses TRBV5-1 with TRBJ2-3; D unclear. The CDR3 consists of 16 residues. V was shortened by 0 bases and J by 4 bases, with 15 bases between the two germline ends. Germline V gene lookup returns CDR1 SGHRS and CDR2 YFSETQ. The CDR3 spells CASSLVGLSSADTQYF. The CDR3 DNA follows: TGCGCCAGCAGCTTGGTAGGGCTTTCTAGTGCAGATACGCAGTATTTT.